Listed below are T cell receptor beta chains from one sample, sequenced in a study of T cells after posttransplantation cyclophosphamide. Profiling relied on immunoSEQ multiplex PCR, and the TCRdb table lists in-frame clones only, not all of them. The data show roughly 9,100 clones, 85% to 90% seen once. Sequenced: memory CD4+ T cells sorted from PBMCs. The receptors come from an older woman in good health, CMV-negative, and a related stem cell transplant donor. Each CDR3 is given with its conserved first and last residue. D genes are given only for firm matches. Rows may omit the clone size; those that give it use once, few, many or a size class.

V	size	J	D	CDR3	DNA
TRBV30	-	TRBJ2-7	-	CAWSLQVRGGEQYF	TGTGCCTGGAGCCTCCAGGTCCGGGGAGGCGAGCAGTACTTC
TRBV2	-	TRBJ1-5	-	CASSNRRGNQPQHF	TGTGCCAGCAGCAACAGACGGGGGAATCAGCCCCAGCATTTT
TRBV6-1	-	TRBJ2-7	TRBD2	CASIRREGQYEQYF	TGTGCCAGCATAAGGCGGGAGGGCCAGTACGAGCAGTACTTC
TRBV7-2	-	TRBJ2-3	-	CASSRSIARPHPSTDTQYF	TGTGCCAGCAGCCGGAGCATCGCAAGACCCCATCCTAGCACAGATACGCAGTATTTT
TRBV19	-	TRBJ2-5	-	CASSVSGALETQYF	TGTGCCAGTAGTGTGAGTGGGGCCCTGGAGACCCAGTACTTC
TRBV15	-	TRBJ1-2	-	CATSSRGLNYGYTF	TGTGCCACCAGCAGCCGCGGGTTGAACTATGGCTACACCTTC
TRBV6-5	few	TRBJ2-1	TRBD2	CASSWLSGGGNEQFF	TGTGCCAGCAGTTGGCTTAGCGGGGGGGGGAATGAGCAGTTCTTC
TRBV11-2	-	TRBJ1-2	TRBD1	CASSRGTGGGYTF	TGTGCCAGCAGCCGAGGGACAGGGGGCGGCTACACCTTC
TRBV11-3	-	TRBJ2-1	-	CASSFTGPGNEQFF	TGTGCCAGCAGCTTCACGGGCCCGGGGAATGAGCAGTTCTTC
TRBV4-2	-	TRBJ2-4	TRBD2	CASSQEPSGRNIQYF	TGTGCCAGCAGCCAAGAACCTAGCGGTAGAAACATTCAGTACTTC
TRBV4-2	few	TRBJ1-6	TRBD1	CASSRTGGGSPLHF	TGTGCCAGCAGCCGTACAGGGGGTGGTTCACCCCTCCACTTT
TRBV4-3	-	TRBJ2-1	TRBD2	CASSQGLTGGLNEQFF	TGCGCCAGCAGCCAAGGTCTGACGGGAGGTTTAAATGAGCAGTTCTTC
TRBV28	-	TRBJ1-5	-	CASSRPSWQGINQPQHF	TGTGCCAGCAGTCGCCCCTCCTGGCAGGGCATCAATCAGCCCCAGCATTTT
TRBV19	few	TRBJ1-5	TRBD1	CASRGQGEGQPQHF	TGTGCCAGTAGGGGACAGGGCGAGGGTCAGCCCCAGCATTTT
TRBV27	once	TRBJ1-1	-	CASKRNRVWGNTEAFF	TGTGCCAGCAAGAGAAACAGGGTTTGGGGTAACACTGAAGCTTTCTTT
TRBV6-4	-	TRBJ2-1	-	CASSDPLGRWRNDEQFF	TGTGCCAGCAGTGACCCCCTGGGGAGGTGGAGAAACGATGAGCAGTTCTTC
TRBV29-1	-	TRBJ2-3	TRBD2	CSVRLAGRADTQYF	TGCAGCGTTAGACTAGCGGGAAGGGCAGATACGCAGTATTTT
TRBV7-9	once	TRBJ1-6	TRBD1	CASTPTRQGNSPLHF	TGTGCCAGCACACCTACCCGACAGGGGAATTCACCCCTCCACTTT
TRBV7-2	-	TRBJ2-5	-	CASSPTGWLETQYF	TGTGCCAGCAGCCCGACAGGTTGGTTGGAGACCCAGTACTTC
TRBV6-5	-	TRBJ1-5	-	CASRYLEEPQHF	TGTGCCAGCAGGTACCTGGAGGAGCCCCAGCATTTT